The subject of this entry is one TCR beta chain. Its antigen is unknown. The primer mix had 60 Vbeta and 13 Jbeta primers. Profiling relied on immunoSEQ multiplex PCR, and the TCRdb table lists in-frame clones only, not all of them. The sample yields about 180,000 clones, 70% to 80% seen once. The CDR3 covers 17 residues. This sample stems from a study of cytomegalovirus exposure and HLA in healthy donors. Overall study results and limits: In a later analysis, TCR beta V- and J-gene trimming was associated with a missense DCLRE1C variant. Later analysis identified several of the most significant clusters that appeared linked to common viral pathogens.

The rearrangement uses TRBV21-1 and TRBJ1-4; TRBD1 reflects the table's D call only, with no check against the DNA. TRBV21-1 is recorded as a pseudogene. The sequencing sample was made of PBMCs. The TCR sequence derives from a woman aged 25 to 39 in good health and CMV-seropositive. As DNA, the CDR3 is TGTGCCAGCAGCACTCACCCCAGGGGGCGCTTGCGTGAAAAACTGTTTTTT. Residues: CASSTHPRGRLREKLFF.